The clone carrying this T cell receptor (beta chain) was counted a few times. Its matching antigen is unknown. This entry comes from a study of T cell clones after liver transplantation. Study at large: As an antigen-independent comparator, third-party-reactive TCRbeta sequences came from pre-transplant mixed lymphocyte reactions.

Regarding the study as a whole: Rather than being deleted, graft donor-reactive T cells may have moved into the graft. Conclusions were preliminary, with small, heterogeneous patient groups.

This CDR3 spans 13 amino acids. V was cut by 2 bases and J by 6 bases, with 11 bases left in between. The germline V gene has CDR1 SGHNT and CDR2 YYREEE (reference sequence). Generated by immunoSEQ multiplex PCR, the TCRdb table keeps only in-frame clones and is missing some. Among around 120,000 clones listed, 90% were seen once. The chain employs TRBV5-4 and TRBJ1-2; D perhaps matches TRBD1 (6 bases). The TCR was taken from a human patient who received a liver transplant. Some T cells may be transferred from the graft donor. The sample consisted of CD4+ T cells from blood, taken 12 months after liver transplant. CDR3 in amino acids: CASSFTGTHGYTF. CDR3 DNA sequence: TGTGCCAGCAGCTTTACAGGGACCCATGGCTACACCTTC. The variable domain in full, with the rest retrieved from reference TRBV5-4 and TRBJ1-2, is ETGVTQSPTHLIKTRGQQVTLRCSSQSGHNTVSWYQQALGQGPQFIFQYYREEENGRGNFPPRFSGLQFPNYSSELNVNALELDDSALYLCASSFTGTHGYTFGSGTRLTVV.